This T cell receptor beta chain was identified in a study of Graves' ophthalmopathy and Graves' hyperthyroidism. The sample holds many counts of this clonotype. RNA transcripts were the source from which TCR beta CDR3 regions were amplified. A first-round RT-PCR used HTBI primers, followed by a second-round multiplex PCR. TCRdb itself ran the multiplex PCR reads through MiXCR, one entry per CDR3 protein. The sample has 500,000 to 600,000 distinct CDR3 sequences; under 40% are singletons. With 6 bases clipped from V and 2 bases from J, the junction kept 3 bases outside the gene matches. This CDR3 comprises 12 residues. Germline assignment: CDR1 DFQATT and CDR2 SNEGSKA (reference sequence).

The rearrangement uses TRBV20-1 and TRBJ1-1; 7 positions agree with TRBD1. This TCR was sampled from an adult man with Graves' hyperthyroidism. Material for sequencing was peripheral blood or thyroid tissue (not recorded which). The DNA of the CDR3 is TGCAGTGCCAGGGGGTTTAACACTGAAGCTTTCTTT. This codes for CSARGFNTEAFF.